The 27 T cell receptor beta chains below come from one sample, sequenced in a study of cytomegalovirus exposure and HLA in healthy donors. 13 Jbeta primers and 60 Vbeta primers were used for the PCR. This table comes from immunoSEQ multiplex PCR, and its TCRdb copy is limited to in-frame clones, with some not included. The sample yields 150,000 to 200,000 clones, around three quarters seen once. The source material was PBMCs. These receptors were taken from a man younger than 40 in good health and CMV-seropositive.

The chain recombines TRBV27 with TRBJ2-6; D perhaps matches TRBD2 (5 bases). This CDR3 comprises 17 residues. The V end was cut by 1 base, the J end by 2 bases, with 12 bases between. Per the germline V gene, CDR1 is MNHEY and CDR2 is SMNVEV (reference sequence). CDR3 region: CASSLLGGPTGANVLTF. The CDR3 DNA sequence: TGTGCCAGCAGTTTATTAGGAGGTCCGACTGGGGCCAACGTCCTGACTTTC. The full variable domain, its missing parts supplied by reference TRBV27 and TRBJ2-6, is EAQVTQNPRYLITVTGKKLTVTCSQNMNHEYMSWYRQDPGLGLRQIYYSMNVEVTDKGDVPEGYKVSRKEKRNFPLILESPSPNQTSLYFCASSLLGGPTGANVLTFGAGSRLTVL.

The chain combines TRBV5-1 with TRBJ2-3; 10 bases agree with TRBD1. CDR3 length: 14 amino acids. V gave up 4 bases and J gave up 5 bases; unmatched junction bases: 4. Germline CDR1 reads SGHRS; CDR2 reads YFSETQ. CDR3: CASSGGQGKDTQYF. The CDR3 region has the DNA TGCGCCAGCAGCGGGGGACAGGGGAAAGATACGCAGTATTTT.

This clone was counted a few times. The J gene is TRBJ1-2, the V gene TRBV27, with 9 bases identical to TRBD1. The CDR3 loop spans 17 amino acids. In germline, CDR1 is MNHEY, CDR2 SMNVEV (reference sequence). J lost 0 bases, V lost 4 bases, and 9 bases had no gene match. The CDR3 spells CASSSEGQGSSNYGYTF. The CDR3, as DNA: TGTGCCAGCAGTTCAGAGGGACAGGGAAGTTCTAACTATGGCTACACCTTC.

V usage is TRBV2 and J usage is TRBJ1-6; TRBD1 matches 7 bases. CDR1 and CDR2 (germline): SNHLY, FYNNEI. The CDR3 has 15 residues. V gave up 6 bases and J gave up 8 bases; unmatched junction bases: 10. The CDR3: CASRRDSFPDSPLHF. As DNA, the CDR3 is TGTGCCAGCAGAAGGGACAGTTTCCCGGATTCACCCCTCCACTTT.

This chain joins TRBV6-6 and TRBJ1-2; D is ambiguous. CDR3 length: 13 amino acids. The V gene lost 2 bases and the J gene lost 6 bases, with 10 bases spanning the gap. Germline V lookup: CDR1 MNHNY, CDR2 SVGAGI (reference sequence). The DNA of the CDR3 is TGTGCCAGCAGTTACGAGGAAATCGATGGCTACACCTTC. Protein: CASSYEEIDGYTF.

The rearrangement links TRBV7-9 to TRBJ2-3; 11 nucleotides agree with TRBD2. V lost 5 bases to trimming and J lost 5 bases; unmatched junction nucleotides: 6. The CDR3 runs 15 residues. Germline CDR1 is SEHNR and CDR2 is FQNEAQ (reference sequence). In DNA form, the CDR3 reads TGTGCCAGCAGCCTACTAGCGGGGGAATTAGATACGCAGTATTTT. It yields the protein CASSLLAGELDTQYF.

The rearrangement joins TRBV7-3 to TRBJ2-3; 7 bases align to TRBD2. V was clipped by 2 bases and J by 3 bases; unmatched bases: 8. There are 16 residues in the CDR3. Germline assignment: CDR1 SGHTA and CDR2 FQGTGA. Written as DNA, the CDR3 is TGTGCCAGCAGCTTAGCTAGCGGTGGAGGGACAGATACGCAGTATTTT. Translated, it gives CASSLASGGGTDTQYF. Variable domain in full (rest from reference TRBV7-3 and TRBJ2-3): GAGVSQTPSNKVTEKGKYVELRCDPISGHTALYWYRQSLGQGPEFLIYFQGTGAADDSGLPNDRFFAVRPEGSVSTLKIQRTERGDSAVYLCASSLASGGGTDTQYFGPGTRLTVL.

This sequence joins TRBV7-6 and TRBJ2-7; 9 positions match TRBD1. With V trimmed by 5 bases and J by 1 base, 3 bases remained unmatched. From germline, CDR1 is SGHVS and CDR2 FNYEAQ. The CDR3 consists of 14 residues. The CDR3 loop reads CASSQQGASYEQYF. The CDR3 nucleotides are TGTGCCAGCAGCCAACAGGGGGCGTCCTACGAGCAGTACTTC.

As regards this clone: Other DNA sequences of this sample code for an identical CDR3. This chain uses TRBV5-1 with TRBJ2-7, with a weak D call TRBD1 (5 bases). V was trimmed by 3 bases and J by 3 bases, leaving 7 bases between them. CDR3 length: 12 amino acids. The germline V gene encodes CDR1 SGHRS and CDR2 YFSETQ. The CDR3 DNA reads TGCGCCAGCAGCTCGCAGGGCTACGAGCAGTACTTC. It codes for CASSSQGYEQYF.

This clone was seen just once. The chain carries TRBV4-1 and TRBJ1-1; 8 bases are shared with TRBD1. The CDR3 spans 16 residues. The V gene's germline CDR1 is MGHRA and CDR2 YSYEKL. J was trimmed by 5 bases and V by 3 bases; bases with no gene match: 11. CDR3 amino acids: CASSQAQTGVSTEAFF. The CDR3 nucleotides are TGCGCCAGCAGCCAGGCCCAGACAGGGGTGAGTACTGAAGCTTTCTTT.

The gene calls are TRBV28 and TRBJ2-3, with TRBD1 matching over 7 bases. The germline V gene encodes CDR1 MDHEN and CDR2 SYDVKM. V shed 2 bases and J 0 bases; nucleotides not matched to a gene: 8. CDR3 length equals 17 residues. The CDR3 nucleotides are TGTGCCAGCAGTTTAGGCGGCAGGGGGTTAAGCACAGATACGCAGTATTTT. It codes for CASSLGGRGLSTDTQYF.

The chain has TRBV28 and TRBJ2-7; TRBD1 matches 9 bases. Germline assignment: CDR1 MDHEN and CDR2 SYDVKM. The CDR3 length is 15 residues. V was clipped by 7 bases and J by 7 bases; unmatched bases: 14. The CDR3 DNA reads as TGTGCCAGCAAACTCCGGGACAGGGATGGAGGTGAGCAGTACTTC. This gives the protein CASKLRDRDGGEQYF.

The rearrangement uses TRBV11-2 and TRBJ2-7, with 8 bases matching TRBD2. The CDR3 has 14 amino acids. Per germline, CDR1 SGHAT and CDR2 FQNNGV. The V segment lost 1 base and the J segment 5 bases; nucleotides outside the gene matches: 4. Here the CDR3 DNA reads TGTGCCAGCAGCTTAGTAGCGGGGCCCAACGAGCAGTACTTC. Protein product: CASSLVAGPNEQYF.

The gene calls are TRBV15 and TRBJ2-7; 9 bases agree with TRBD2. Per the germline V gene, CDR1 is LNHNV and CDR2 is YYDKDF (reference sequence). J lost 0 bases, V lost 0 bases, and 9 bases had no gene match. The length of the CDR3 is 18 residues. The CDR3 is CATSRDWGGGASSYEQYF. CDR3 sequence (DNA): TGTGCCACCAGCAGAGATTGGGGCGGGGGGGCTTCCTCCTACGAGCAGTACTTC.

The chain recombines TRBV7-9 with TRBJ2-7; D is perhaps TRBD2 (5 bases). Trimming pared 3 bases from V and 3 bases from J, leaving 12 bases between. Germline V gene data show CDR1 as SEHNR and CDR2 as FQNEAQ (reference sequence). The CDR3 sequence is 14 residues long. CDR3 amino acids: CASSLEGLNYEQYF. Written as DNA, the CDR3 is TGTGCCAGCAGCTTGGAAGGACTGAACTACGAGCAGTACTTC.

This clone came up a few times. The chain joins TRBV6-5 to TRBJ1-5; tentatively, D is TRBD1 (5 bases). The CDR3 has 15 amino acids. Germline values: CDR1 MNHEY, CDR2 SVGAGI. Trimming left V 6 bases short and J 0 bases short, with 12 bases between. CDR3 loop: CASRVGAYSNQPQHF. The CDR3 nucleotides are TGTGCCAGCAGAGTTGGGGCATATAGCAATCAGCCCCAGCATTTT.

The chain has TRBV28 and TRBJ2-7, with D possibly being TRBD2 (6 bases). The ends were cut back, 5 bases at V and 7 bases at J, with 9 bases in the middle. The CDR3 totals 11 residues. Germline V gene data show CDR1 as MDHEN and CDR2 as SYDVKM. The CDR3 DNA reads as TGTGCCAGCAGTACGGAGGGGGAGCAGTACTTC. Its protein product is CASSTEGEQYF.

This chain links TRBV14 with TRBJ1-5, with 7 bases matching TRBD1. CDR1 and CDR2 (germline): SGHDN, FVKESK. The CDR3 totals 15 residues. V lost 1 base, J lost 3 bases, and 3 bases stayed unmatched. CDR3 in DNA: TGTGCCAGCAGCCAAGCTACAGGGGCCAATCAGCCCCAGCATTTT. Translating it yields CASSQATGANQPQHF.

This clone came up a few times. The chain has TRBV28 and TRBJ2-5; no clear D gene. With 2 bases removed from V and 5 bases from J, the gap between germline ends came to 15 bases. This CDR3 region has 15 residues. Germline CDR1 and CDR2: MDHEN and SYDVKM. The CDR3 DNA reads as TGTGCCAGCAGTTTAGTCGGAGATGAGGTGGAGACCCAGTACTTC. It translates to CASSLVGDEVETQYF.

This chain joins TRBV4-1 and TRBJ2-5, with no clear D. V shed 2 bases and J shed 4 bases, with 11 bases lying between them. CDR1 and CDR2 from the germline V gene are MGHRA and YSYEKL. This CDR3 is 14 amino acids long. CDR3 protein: CASSQSPIPETQYF. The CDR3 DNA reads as TGCGCCAGCAGCCAATCCCCTATCCCAGAGACCCAGTACTTC.

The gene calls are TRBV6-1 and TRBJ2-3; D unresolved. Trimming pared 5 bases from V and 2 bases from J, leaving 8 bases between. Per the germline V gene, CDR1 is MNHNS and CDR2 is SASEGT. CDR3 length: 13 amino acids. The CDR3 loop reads CASSRHHTDTQYF. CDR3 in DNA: TGTGCCAGCAGTAGACACCACACAGATACGCAGTATTTT.

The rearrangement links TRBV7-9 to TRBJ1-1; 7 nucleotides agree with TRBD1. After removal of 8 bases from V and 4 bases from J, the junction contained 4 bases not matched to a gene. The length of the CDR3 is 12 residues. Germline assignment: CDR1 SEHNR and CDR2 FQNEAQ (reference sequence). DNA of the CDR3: TGTGCCAGCCGGGCAGGGGGCACTGAAGCTTTCTTT. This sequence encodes CASRAGGTEAFF.

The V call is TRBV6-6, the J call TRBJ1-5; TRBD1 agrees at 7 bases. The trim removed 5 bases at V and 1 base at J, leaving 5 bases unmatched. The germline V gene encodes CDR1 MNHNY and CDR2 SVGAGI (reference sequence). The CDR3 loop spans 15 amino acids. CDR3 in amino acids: CASSKKTGSNQPQHF. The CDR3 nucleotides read TGTGCCAGCAGTAAAAAGACAGGGAGCAATCAGCCCCAGCATTTT.

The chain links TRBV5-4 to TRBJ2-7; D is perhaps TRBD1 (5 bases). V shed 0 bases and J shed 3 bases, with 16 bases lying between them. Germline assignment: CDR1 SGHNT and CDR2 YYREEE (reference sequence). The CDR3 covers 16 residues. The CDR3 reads CASSLAGQGRVYEQYF. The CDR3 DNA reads TGTGCCAGCAGCTTGGCTGGGCAGGGTAGGGTCTACGAGCAGTACTTC.

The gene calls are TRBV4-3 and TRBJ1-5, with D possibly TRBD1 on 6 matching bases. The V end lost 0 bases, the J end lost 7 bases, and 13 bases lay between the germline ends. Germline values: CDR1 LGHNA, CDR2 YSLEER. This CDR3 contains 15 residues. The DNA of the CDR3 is TGCGCCAGCAGCCAAGATTGGGGGGGCATACAGCCCCAGCATTTT. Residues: CASSQDWGGIQPQHF.

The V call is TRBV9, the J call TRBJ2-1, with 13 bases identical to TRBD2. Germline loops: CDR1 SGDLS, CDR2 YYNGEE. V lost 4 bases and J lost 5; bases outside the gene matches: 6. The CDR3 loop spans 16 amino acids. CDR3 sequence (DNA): TGTGCCAGCAGCCCCGGGACTAGCGGGGACCACAATGAGCAGTTCTTC. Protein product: CASSPGTSGDHNEQFF.

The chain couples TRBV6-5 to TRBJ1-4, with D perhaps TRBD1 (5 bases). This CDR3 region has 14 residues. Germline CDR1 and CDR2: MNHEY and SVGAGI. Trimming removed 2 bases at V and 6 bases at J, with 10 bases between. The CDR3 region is CASSYMQGYEKLFF. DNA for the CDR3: TGTGCCAGCAGTTACATGCAGGGATATGAAAAACTGTTTTTT.